The TCR beta chain under discussion was sequenced for a study of CD8+ T cells in alopecia areata. Germline CDR1 and CDR2: MRHNA and SNTAGT. The length of the CDR3 is 16 residues. Trimming cost V 4 bases and J 0 bases, with 13 bases left between them. Following RNA extraction, reverse transcription yielded cDNA that acted as the sequencing template. TCRdb keeps only in-frame clones here, not all; method: immunoSEQ multiplex PCR. The sample shows about 23,000 clones, under 60% of them seen only once. The chain carries TRBV6-4 and TRBJ1-5, with a possible D match to TRBD1 (6 bases). This clonotype was obtained from a human donor with alopecia areata. The sequenced material came from NKG2D-high CD8+ T cells sorted from blood. The CDR3 region has the DNA TGTGCCAGCAGTGGAGACAGGAGTTATAGCAATCAGCCCCAGCATTTT. As protein: CASSGDRSYSNQPQHF.